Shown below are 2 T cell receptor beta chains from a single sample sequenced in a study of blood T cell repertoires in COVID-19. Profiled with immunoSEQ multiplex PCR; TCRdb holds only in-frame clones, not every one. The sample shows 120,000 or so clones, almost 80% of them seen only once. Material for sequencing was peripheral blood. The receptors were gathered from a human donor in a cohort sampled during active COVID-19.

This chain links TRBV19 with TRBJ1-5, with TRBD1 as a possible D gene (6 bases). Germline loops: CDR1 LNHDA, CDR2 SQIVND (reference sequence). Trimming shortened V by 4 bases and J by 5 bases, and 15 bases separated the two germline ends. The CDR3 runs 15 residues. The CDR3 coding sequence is TGTGCCAGTAGTACCCTCCGGGACATAGATCAGCCCCAGCATTTT. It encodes CASSTLRDIDQPQHF.

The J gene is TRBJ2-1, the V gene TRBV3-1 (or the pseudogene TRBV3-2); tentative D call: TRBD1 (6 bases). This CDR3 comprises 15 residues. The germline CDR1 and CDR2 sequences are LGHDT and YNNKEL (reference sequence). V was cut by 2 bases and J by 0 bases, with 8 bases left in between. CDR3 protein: CASSQQGSSYNEQFF. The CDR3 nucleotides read TGTGCCAGCAGCCAACAGGGGAGCTCCTACAATGAGCAGTTCTTC.